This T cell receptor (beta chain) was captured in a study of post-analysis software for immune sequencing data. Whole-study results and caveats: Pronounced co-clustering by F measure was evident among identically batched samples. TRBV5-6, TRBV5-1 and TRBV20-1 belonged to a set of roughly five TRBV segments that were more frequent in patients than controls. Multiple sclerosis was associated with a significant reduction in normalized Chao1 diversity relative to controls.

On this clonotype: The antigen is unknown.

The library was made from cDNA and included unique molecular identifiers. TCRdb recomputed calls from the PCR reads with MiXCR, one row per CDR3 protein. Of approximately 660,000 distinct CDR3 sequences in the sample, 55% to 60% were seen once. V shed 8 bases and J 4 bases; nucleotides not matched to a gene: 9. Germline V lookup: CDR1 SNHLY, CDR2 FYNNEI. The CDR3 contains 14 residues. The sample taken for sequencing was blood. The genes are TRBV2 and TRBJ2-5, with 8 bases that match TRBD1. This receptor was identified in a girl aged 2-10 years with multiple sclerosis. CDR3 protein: CASRQGAQTETQYF. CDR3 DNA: TGTGCCAGCCGGCAGGGGGCTCAGACAGAGACCCAGTACTTC. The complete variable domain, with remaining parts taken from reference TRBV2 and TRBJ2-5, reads EPEVTQTPSHQVTQMGQEVILRCVPISNHLYFYWYRQILGQKVEFLVSFYNNEISEKSEIFDDQFSVERPDGSNFTLKIRSTKLEDSAMYFCASRQGAQTETQYFGPGTRLLVL.